These 9 T cell receptor beta chains were sequenced from one sample in a study of vaccination effects on CD4 cells after COVID-19. No antigens are known for them. Sequenced by immunoSEQ multiplex PCR; TCRdb stores in-frame clones only, minus some. This table has tens of thousands of clones, approximately 74% appearing once. Using viral peptide pools, the ViraFEST assay grew out antigen-specific CD4+ T cells prior to sequencing. An approximately ten-day culture period preceded the isolation of CD4+ T cells. The material was CD4+ T cells from PBMCs cultured with HCoV-229E spike peptides, obtained before COVID-19 vaccination. These receptors all come from a human donor who received a COVID-19 vaccine.

In DNA form, the CDR3 reads TGTGCCAGCAGTGAACTACGGAACACCGGGGAGCTGTTTTTT. Its protein is CASSELRNTGELFF. The chain joins TRBV2 to TRBJ2-2; unclear D gene. Germline values: CDR1 SNHLY, CDR2 FYNNEI. The CDR3 spans 14 residues. The V end was cut by 2 bases, the J end by 1 base, with 5 bases between.

The rearrangement uses TRBV9 and TRBJ1-3, with 7 bases lining up with TRBD1. This CDR3 comprises 17 residues. CDR1 and CDR2 from the germline V gene are SGDLS and YYNGEE. The V and J ends lost 3 bases and 1 base, in that order; junction bases with no gene match: 10. The CDR3 spells CASSARPGTASGNTIYF. CDR3 bases: TGTGCCAGCAGCGCCCGCCCCGGGACAGCATCTGGAAACACCATATATTTT.

The CDR3 protein is CAWSRRSQGAFINEKLFF. The CDR3 DNA is TGTGCCTGGAGTAGGAGGTCACAGGGGGCGTTTATTAATGAAAAACTGTTTTTT. The chain couples TRBV30 to TRBJ1-4; 9 nucleotides line up with TRBD1. The germline CDR1 and CDR2 sequences are GTSNPN and SVGIG (reference sequence). This CDR3 contains 18 residues. Trimming took 2 bases from V and 4 from J; bases not matched to a gene: 14.

The chain couples TRBV24-1 to TRBJ2-2; D is ambiguous. Germline V gene lookup returns CDR1 KGHDR and CDR2 SFDVKD. The CDR3 is made up of 14 amino acids. V lost 4 bases to trimming and J lost 4 bases, with 9 bases between them. Here the CDR3 DNA reads TGTGCCACCAGTGACGCACGGAGCACCGGGGAGCTGTTTTTT. Translating gives CATSDARSTGELFF.

The chain combines TRBV3-1 (or the pseudogene TRBV3-2) with TRBJ2-4, with 9 bases aligning to TRBD1. J gave up 1 base and V 2 bases, and 15 bases lay outside the gene matches. The CDR3 spans 20 residues. Germline CDR1 LGHDT, CDR2 YNNKEL (reference sequence). This CDR3 reads CASSQFGEAGTGWAKNIQYF. For the CDR3, the DNA is TGTGCCAGCAGCCAATTCGGGGAAGCCGGGACAGGGTGGGCCAAAAACATTCAGTACTTC.

The rearrangement joins TRBV6-5 to TRBJ2-3; possible D gene TRBD2, 6 bases. Trimming shortened V by 4 bases and J by 0 bases, and 11 bases separated the two germline ends. Germline values: CDR1 MNHEY, CDR2 SVGAGI. There are 15 residues in the CDR3. The CDR3 loop reads CASSWRGRSTDTQYF. CDR3 nucleotides: TGTGCCAGCAGTTGGAGGGGTCGAAGCACAGATACGCAGTATTTT.

The chain carries TRBV6-6 and TRBJ2-3, with 7 nucleotides matching TRBD1. The J segment lost 7 bases and the V segment lost 4 bases, leaving 5 bases of the junction unmatched. In germline, CDR1 is MNHNY, CDR2 SVGAGI (reference sequence). The CDR3 is made up of 13 amino acids. The CDR3 DNA is TGTGCCAGCAGTTTCGGACAGGCCAATACGCAGTATTTT. Amino acids: CASSFGQANTQYF.

V usage is TRBV10-2 and J usage is TRBJ1-4; maybe TRBD1 (6 bases). Germline lookup yields CDR1 WSHSY and CDR2 SAAADI. This CDR3 contains 15 residues. V was shortened by 6 bases and J by 4 bases, with 15 bases between the two germline ends. CDR3 region: CASRRGGGGNEKLFF. The CDR3 DNA reads as TGCGCCAGCAGGAGGGGGGGCGGAGGTAATGAAAAACTGTTTTTT.

The genes are TRBV2 and TRBJ1-1, with no clear D. Trimming removed 0 bases at V and 10 bases at J, with 9 bases between. This CDR3 region has 12 residues. Germline CDR1 SNHLY, CDR2 FYNNEI. This chain's CDR3 is CASSEAVAAAFF. In nucleotides, the CDR3 is TGTGCCAGCAGTGAAGCGGTAGCAGCAGCTTTCTTT.